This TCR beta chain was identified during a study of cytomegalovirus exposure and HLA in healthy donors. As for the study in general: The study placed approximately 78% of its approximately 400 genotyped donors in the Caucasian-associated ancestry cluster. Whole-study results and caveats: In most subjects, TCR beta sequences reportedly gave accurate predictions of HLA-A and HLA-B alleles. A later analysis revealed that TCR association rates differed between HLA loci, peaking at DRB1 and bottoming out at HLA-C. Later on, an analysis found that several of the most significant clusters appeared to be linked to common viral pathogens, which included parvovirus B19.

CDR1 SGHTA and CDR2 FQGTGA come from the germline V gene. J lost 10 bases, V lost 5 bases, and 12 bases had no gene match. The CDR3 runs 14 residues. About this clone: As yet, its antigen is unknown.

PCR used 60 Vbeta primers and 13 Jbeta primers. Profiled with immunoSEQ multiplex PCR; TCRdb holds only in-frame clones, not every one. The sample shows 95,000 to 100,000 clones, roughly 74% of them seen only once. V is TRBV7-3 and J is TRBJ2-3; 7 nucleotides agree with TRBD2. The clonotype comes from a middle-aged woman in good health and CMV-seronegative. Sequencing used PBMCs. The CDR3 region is CASSPTGGGASQYF. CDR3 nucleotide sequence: TGTGCCAGCAGCCCCACTGGGGGAGGGGCCTCGCAGTATTTT.